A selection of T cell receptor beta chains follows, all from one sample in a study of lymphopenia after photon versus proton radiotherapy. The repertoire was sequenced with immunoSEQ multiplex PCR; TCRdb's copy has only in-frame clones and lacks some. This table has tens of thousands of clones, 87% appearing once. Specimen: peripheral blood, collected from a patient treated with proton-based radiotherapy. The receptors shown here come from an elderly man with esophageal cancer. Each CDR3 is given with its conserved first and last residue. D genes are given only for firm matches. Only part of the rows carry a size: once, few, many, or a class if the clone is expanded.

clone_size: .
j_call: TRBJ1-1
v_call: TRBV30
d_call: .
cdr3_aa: CAWRSRGVTEAFF
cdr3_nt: TGTGCCTGGAGGAGTCGAGGAGTCACTGAAGCTTTCTTT

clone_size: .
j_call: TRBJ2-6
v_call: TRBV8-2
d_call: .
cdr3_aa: CGTQEITQSRANVLTF
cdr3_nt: TGTGGCACGCAAGAGATAACACAAAGTCGGGCCAACGTCCTGACTTTC

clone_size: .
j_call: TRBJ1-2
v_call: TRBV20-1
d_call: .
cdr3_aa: CSASDSYGYTF
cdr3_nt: TGCAGTGCTAGTGACAGCTATGGCTACACCTTC

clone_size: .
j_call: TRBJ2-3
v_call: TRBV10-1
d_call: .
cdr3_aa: CASSESGNSTDTQYF
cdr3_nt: TGCGCCAGCAGTGAGTCGGGGAATAGCACAGATACGCAGTATTTT

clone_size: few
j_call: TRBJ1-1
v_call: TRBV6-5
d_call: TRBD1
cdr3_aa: CASCTGALGTEAFF
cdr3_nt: TGTGCCAGCTGTACAGGGGCGTTGGGGACTGAAGCTTTCTTT

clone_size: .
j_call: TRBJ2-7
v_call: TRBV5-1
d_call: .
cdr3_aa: CASSFAQGHEQYF
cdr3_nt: TGCGCCAGCAGCTTCGCACAGGGCCACGAGCAGTACTTC

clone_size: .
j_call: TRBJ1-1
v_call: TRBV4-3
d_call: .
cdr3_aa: CASSQDLGAWGTEAFF
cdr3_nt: TGCGCCAGCAGCCAAGATCTCGGGGCCTGGGGCACTGAAGCTTTCTTT

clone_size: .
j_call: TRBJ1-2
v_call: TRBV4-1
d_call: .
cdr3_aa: CASSQATGYGYTF
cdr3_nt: TGCGCCAGCAGCCAAGCGACAGGCTATGGCTACACCTTC

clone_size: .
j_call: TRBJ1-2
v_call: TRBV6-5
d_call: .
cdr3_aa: CASSREPGLYGYTF
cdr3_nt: TGTGCCAGCAGTCGGGAACCTGGACTCTATGGCTACACCTTC

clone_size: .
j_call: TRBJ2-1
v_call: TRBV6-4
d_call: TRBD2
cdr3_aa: CASSDSGGSTHEQFF
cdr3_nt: TGTGCCAGCAGTGACTCGGGAGGGAGCACGCATGAGCAGTTCTTC

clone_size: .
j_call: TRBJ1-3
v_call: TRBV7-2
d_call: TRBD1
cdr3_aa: CASSPPASRGNGNTIYF
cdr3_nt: TGTGCCAGCAGCCCCCCGGCGAGCAGGGGGAATGGAAACACCATATATTTT

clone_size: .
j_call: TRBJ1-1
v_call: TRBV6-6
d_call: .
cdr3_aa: CASSYPPPTEAFF
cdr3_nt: TGTGCCAGCAGTTACCCGCCACCGACTGAAGCTTTCTTT

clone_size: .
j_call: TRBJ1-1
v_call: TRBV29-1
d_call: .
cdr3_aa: CSVAFTEAFF
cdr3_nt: TGCAGCGTTGCCTTCACTGAAGCTTTCTTT

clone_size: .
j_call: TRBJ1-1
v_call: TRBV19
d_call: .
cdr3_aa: CASSIGSGGSGTEAFF
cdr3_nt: TGTGCCAGTAGTATAGGGTCGGGAGGGAGCGGCACTGAAGCTTTCTTT

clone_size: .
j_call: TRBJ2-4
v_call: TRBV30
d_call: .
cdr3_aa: CAWSVGLAKNIQYF
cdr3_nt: TGTGCCTGGAGTGTTGGGTTAGCCAAAAACATTCAGTACTTC

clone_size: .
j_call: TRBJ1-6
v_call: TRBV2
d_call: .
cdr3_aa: CASSDRVSSYNSPLHF
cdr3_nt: TGTGCCAGCAGTGACAGGGTTAGCTCCTATAATTCACCCCTCCACTTT

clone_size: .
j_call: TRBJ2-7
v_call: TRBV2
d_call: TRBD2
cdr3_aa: CASSSGSLLRGQYF
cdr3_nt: TGTGCCAGCAGTAGCGGGAGCCTACTACGAGGGCAGTACTTC

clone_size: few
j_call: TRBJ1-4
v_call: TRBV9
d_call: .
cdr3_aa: CASSVDTTLGEKLFF
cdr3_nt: TGTGCCAGCAGCGTAGATACCACCTTAGGAGAAAAACTGTTTTTT

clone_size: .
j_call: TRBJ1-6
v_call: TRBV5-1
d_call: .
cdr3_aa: CASSRGATDSPLHF
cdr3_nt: TGCGCCAGCAGCCGGGGGGCGACGGATTCACCCCTCCACTTT

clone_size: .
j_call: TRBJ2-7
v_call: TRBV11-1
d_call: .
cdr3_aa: CASSRTGQSSYEQYF
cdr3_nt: TGTGCCAGCAGCCGCACAGGACAGTCCTCCTACGAGCAGTACTTC

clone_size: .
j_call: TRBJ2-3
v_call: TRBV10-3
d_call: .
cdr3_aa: CAISESRLASGTDTQYF
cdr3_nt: TGTGCCATCAGTGAGTCGAGGCTAGCAAGTGGGACAGATACGCAGTATTTT

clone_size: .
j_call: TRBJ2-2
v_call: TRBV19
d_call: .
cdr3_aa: CASSRVAAGWELFF
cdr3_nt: TGTGCCAGTAGTAGAGTTGCGGCGGGGTGGGAGCTGTTTTTT

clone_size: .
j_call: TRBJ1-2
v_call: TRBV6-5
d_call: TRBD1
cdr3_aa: CASIAQGQGYYGYTF
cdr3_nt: TGTGCCAGCATTGCTCAGGGACAGGGATACTATGGCTACACCTTC